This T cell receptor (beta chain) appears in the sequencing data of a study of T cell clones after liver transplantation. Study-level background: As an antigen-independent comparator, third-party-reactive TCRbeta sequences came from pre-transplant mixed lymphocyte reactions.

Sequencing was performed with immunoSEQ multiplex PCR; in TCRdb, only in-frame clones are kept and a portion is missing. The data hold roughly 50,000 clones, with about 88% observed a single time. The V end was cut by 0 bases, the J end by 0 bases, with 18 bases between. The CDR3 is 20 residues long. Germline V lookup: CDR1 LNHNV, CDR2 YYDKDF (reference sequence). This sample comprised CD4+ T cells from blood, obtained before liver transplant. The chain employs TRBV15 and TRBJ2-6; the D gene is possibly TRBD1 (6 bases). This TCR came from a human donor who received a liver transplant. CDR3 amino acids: CATSRDPRRGAGSGANVLTF. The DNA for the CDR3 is TGTGCCACCAGCAGAGATCCCCGCAGGGGAGCAGGCTCTGGGGCCAACGTCCTGACTTTC.